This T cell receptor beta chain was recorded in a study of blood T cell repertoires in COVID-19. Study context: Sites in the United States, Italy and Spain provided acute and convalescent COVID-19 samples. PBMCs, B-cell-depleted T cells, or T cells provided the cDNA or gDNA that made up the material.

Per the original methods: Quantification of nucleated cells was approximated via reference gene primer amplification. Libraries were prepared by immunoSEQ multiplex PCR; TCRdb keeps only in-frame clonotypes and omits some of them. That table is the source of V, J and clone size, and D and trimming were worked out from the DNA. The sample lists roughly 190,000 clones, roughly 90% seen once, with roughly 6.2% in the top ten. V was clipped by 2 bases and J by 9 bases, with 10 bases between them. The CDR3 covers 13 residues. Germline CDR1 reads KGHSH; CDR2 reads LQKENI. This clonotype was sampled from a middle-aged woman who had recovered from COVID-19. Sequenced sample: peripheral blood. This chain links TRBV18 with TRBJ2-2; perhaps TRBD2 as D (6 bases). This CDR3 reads CASSPSGDRELFF. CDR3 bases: TGTGCCAGCTCACCATCGGGGGACCGGGAGCTGTTTTTT.